The 12 T cell receptor beta chains in this list originate from one sample, sequenced in a study of shared clonotypes between healthy human individuals. The assay was immunoSEQ multiplex PCR, and TCRdb's table has in-frame clones only and misses some. The repertoire holds 700,000 or so clones, 60% to 80% seen once, with about 1.7% in the top ten. Material for sequencing was memory CD4+ T cells sorted from blood. Subset of the sample: CD45RA-negative fraction. The receptor source for this set is a woman aged 25 to 45 in good health.

The chain has TRBV10-2 and TRBJ1-2; 8 nucleotides align to TRBD1. The CDR3 totals 14 residues. Germline V lookup: CDR1 WSHSY, CDR2 SAAADI. J lost 3 bases, V lost 6 bases, and 6 bases had no gene match. CDR3 sequence (DNA): TGCGCCAGCAGGAAGGACAGGGTCTACTATGGCTACACCTTC. Protein sequence: CASRKDRVYYGYTF.

This clone came up once. This sequence joins TRBV5-6 and TRBJ1-1; no reliable D call. Germline values: CDR1 SGHDT, CDR2 YYEEEE. There are 14 residues in the CDR3. V shed 0 bases and J shed 6 bases, with 12 bases lying between them. Here the CDR3 DNA reads TGTGCCAGCAGCTTGGTGGACCAGGTAGCTGAAGCTTTCTTT. Residues: CASSLVDQVAEAFF. The full variable domain, rest sourced from reference TRBV5-6 and TRBJ1-1, is DAGVTQSPTHLIKTRGQQVTLRCSPKSGHDTVSWYQQALGQGPQFIFQYYEEEERQRGNFPDRFSGHQFPNYSSELNVNALLLGDSALYLCASSLVDQVAEAFFGQGTRLTVV.

The chain links TRBV5-1 to TRBJ2-3; D unresolved. The CDR3 is 11 residues long. The germline gives CDR1 SGHRS, CDR2 YFSETQ. Trimming removed 5 bases at V and 2 bases at J, with 3 bases between. Here the CDR3 DNA reads TGCGCCAGCAGGGACACAGATACGCAGTATTTT. This codes for CASRDTDTQYF.

The chain recombines TRBV28 with TRBJ1-5; no reliable D call. CDR3 length: 12 residues. Trimming cost V 6 bases and J 9 bases, with 12 bases left between them. The germline CDR1 and CDR2 sequences are MDHEN and SYDVKM. The CDR3 DNA sequence: TGTGCCAGCAGCACAAGGTGGGGGCCCCAGCATTTT. Protein sequence: CASSTRWGPQHF.

Remarks on this clone: This same CDR3 is encoded by further DNA sequences in the sample. The chain joins TRBV4-2 to TRBJ2-7; D unclear. Germline assignment: CDR1 LGHNA and CDR2 YNFKEQ. This CDR3 spans 14 amino acids. V lost 1 base to trimming and J lost 0 bases, with 7 bases between them. CDR3 DNA sequence: TGTGCCAGCAGCCAAGGCCCCAGCTCCTACGAGCAGTACTTC. It yields the protein CASSQGPSSYEQYF.

The V gene is TRBV19, the J gene TRBJ2-1, with 8 positions matching TRBD2. The CDR3 covers 15 residues. V trimming: 4 bases; J trimming: 4 bases; junction bases outside the gene matches: 6. CDR1 and CDR2 (germline): LNHDA, SQIVND (reference sequence). The CDR3 region has the DNA TGTGCCAGTAGTACGGTAGCGGGAAAATACAATGAGCAGTTCTTC. Residues: CASSTVAGKYNEQFF.

This rearrangement joins TRBV7-9 to TRBJ2-5; D gene unclear. This CDR3 contains 15 residues. V was trimmed by 1 base and J by 7 bases, leaving 16 bases between them. Germline CDR1 reads SEHNR; CDR2 reads FQNEAQ (reference sequence). This CDR3 is CASSLEIAELGTQYF. CDR3 nucleotide sequence: TGTGCCAGCAGCTTAGAGATCGCCGAGCTTGGGACCCAGTACTTC.

The V call is TRBV18, the J call TRBJ2-2, with 7 nucleotides matching TRBD1. The CDR3 is 17 amino acids. Germline assignment: CDR1 KGHSH and CDR2 LQKENI. J was trimmed by 1 base and V by 4 bases; bases with no gene match: 9. CDR3 sequence (DNA): TGTGCCAGCTCACGGGGTCCGGGACAGAGGAACACCGGGGAGCTGTTTTTT. Its protein is CASSRGPGQRNTGELFF. The variable domain in full, completed from reference TRBV18 and TRBJ2-2, reads NAGVMQNPRHLVRRRGQEARLRCSPMKGHSHVYWYRQLPEEGLKFMVYLQKENIIDESGMPKERFSAEFPKEGPSILRIQQVVRGDSAAYFCASSRGPGQRNTGELFFGEGSRLTVL.

The chain has TRBV7-9 and TRBJ2-7, with D possibly matching TRBD2 (6 bases). Trimming pared 3 bases from V and 3 bases from J, leaving 12 bases between. This CDR3 is built from 14 residues. Germline V gives CDR1 SEHNR, CDR2 FQNEAQ (reference sequence). CDR3 sequence (DNA): TGTGCCAGCAGCTTCGGGGGTTTGGGCTACGAGCAGTACTTC. Translation: CASSFGGLGYEQYF. Combining the CDR3 with reference TRBV7-9 and TRBJ2-7 gives the whole variable domain DTGVSQNPRHKITKRGQNVTFRCDPISEHNRLYWYRQTLGQGPEFLTYFQNEAQLEKSRLLSDRFSAERPKGSFSTLEIQRTEQGDSAMYLCASSFGGLGYEQYFGPGTRLTVT.

This clone came up a few times. The V gene is TRBV11-3, the J gene TRBJ2-5, with D possibly being TRBD1 (5 bases). The germline V gene encodes CDR1 SGHNT and CDR2 YENEEA. The CDR3 runs to 13 residues. V dropped 8 bases and J dropped 5 bases, with 15 bases sitting between them. CDR3 region: CASWGRTTETQYF. CDR3 in DNA: TGTGCCAGCTGGGGCCGAACCACTGAGACCCAGTACTTC.

The chain combines TRBV25-1 with TRBJ2-3, with 9 bases lining up with TRBD1. V shed 6 bases, J shed 5 bases, and the junction held 6 bases outside the gene matches. Germline CDR1 is MGHDK and CDR2 is SYGVNS. CDR3 length equals 14 residues. Here the CDR3 DNA reads TGTGCCAGCAGCGGGACAGGGTGGGGAGATACGCAGTATTTT. Amino acid sequence: CASSGTGWGDTQYF.

The chain carries TRBV21-1 and TRBJ2-1; TRBD2, the table's D call, lacks a check against the DNA. TRBV21-1 is labeled a pseudogene. The CDR3 totals 18 residues. The CDR3 loop reads CASSKGRSSGSSYNEQFF. CDR3 coding DNA: TGTGCCAGCAGCAAAGGCCGGTCTAGCGGTAGCTCCTACAATGAGCAGTTCTTC.